The next 4 T cell receptor beta chains were all read from a single sample in a study of cytomegalovirus exposure and HLA in healthy donors. Primers: 60 Vbeta forward and 13 Jbeta reverse. Clones were read by immunoSEQ multiplex PCR, and TCRdb kept only the in-frame ones, dropping some. The sample has 100,000 or so clones, 74% seen once. Sequenced sample: PBMCs. The source of these receptors is a human donor in good health.

V and J are TRBV19 and TRBJ1-2, with TRBD1 matching over 8 bases. The CDR3 is made up of 15 amino acids. V lost 5 bases and J lost 6; bases outside the gene matches: 11. Germline V gene data show CDR1 as LNHDA and CDR2 as SQIVND (reference sequence). CDR3 in DNA: TGTGCCAGTAGTCCCCAACAGGGGGGGAGCCATGGCTACACCTTC. The encoded protein is CASSPQQGGSHGYTF.

As concerns this clone: At the DNA level, this CDR3 is encoded by other sequences in the same sample as well. The chain joins TRBV2 to TRBJ1-1; TRBD1 is a possible D gene (6 bases). Germline V gives CDR1 SNHLY, CDR2 FYNNEI. This CDR3 region has 13 residues. Trimming removed 8 bases from V and 2 bases from J, with 12 bases in between. The CDR3 loop reads CASRGQPNTEAFF. Here the CDR3 DNA reads TGTGCCAGCCGAGGACAGCCCAACACTGAAGCTTTCTTT.

This rearrangement joins TRBV4-1 to TRBJ1-1; D is undetermined. The CDR3 loop spans 16 amino acids. CDR1 MGHRA and CDR2 YSYEKL come from the germline V gene. V lost 2 bases, J lost 4 bases, and 17 bases lay in between. As DNA, the CDR3 is TGCGCCAGCAGCCAACCGCAACAGATTCTGGGCACTGAAGCTTTCTTT. Encoded protein: CASSQPQQILGTEAFF.

The chain links TRBV9 to TRBJ1-6; no reliable D call. This CDR3 region has 14 residues. Germline V gene data show CDR1 as SGDLS and CDR2 as YYNGEE. The ends were cut back, 0 bases at V and 5 bases at J, with 6 bases in the middle. CDR3 DNA sequence: TGTGCCAGCAGCGTAGATCAGAATAATTCACCCCTCCACTTT. As protein: CASSVDQNNSPLHF. The full variable domain, with the rest looked up from reference TRBV9 and TRBJ1-6, is DSGVTQTPKHLITATGQRVTLRCSPRSGDLSVYWYQQSLDQGLQFLIQYYNGEERAKGNILERFSAQQFPDLHSELNLSSLELGDSALYFCASSVDQNNSPLHFGNGTRLTVT.